This entry features one T cell receptor (beta chain) sequence. Its antigen is still unknown. The V end was cut by 5 bases, the J end by 0 bases, with 7 bases between. CDR1 and CDR2 (germline): MDHEN, SYDVKM. The CDR3 is 13 residues long. These data belong to a study of shared clonotypes between healthy human individuals. It was at deep level that the assay was run. As processed by the authors: ImmunoSEQ yielded junction-only sequences lacking quality scores, so filtering differed. TCRdb's copy holds only in-frame clones and misses some; the assay was immunoSEQ multiplex PCR. The D gene and trimming were derived from the DNA, and the V and J assignments and clone size from that table. The table shows some 2,000,000 clones, with over 85% occurring only once. The study's findings and limits: Incomplete sequencing of sorted subsets was indicated by rarefaction despite large depth.

V is TRBV28 and J is TRBJ1-1; D is undetermined. This clonotype was obtained from a man aged 18-30 years in good health. Material for sequencing was naive CD4+ T cells sorted from blood. Subset noted: CD45RA+ positively selected. The CDR3 DNA reads as TGTGCCAGCAGTAGAGCGCTGAACACTGAAGCTTTCTTT. Its protein product is CASSRALNTEAFF. The variable domain in full, completed from reference TRBV28 and TRBJ1-1, reads DVKVTQSSRYLVKRTGEKVFLECVQDMDHENMFWYRQDPGLGLRLIYFSYDVKMKEKGDIPEGYSVSREKKERFSLILESASTNQTSMYLCASSRALNTEAFFGQGTRLTVV.